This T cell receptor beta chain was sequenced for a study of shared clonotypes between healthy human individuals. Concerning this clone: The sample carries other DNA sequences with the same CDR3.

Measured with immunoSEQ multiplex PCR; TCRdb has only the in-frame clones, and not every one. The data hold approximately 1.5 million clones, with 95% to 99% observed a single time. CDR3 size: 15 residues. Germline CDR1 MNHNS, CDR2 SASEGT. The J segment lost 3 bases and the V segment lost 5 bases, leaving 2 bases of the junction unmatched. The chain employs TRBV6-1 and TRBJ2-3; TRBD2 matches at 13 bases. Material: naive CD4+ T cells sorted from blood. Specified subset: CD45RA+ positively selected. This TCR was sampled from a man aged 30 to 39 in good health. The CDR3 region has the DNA TGTGCCAGCAGTAAGGGACTAGCGGGAACAGATACGCAGTATTTT. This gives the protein CASSKGLAGTDTQYF.